One sample yielded the 2 T cell receptor beta chains listed below, sequenced in a study of cytotoxic CD8 clonotypes in ibrutinib-treated CLL. Some clones are missing from TCRdb's copy, which holds only in-frame ones; the method was immunoSEQ multiplex PCR. The sample consists of 120,000 to 150,000 clones, 70% to 85% of them appearing once. Sequenced here: PBMCs, sampled after 12 months of ibrutinib treatment. The receptors derive from a human donor with chronic lymphocytic leukemia.

This rearrangement joins TRBV19 to TRBJ1-1; TRBD1 is a possible D gene (5 bases). CDR3 length equals 14 residues. V was trimmed by 6 bases and J by 0 bases, leaving 11 bases between them. Germline V gene lookup returns CDR1 LNHDA and CDR2 SQIVND (reference sequence). CDR3 protein: CASRYQGLNTEAFF. CDR3 nucleotide sequence: TGTGCCAGTAGGTATCAGGGCTTGAACACTGAAGCTTTCTTT.

The chain uses TRBV19 and TRBJ1-5; unclear D gene. Germline CDR1 reads LNHDA; CDR2 reads SQIVND (reference sequence). V was cut by 5 bases and J by 7 bases, with 12 bases left in between. This CDR3 contains 13 residues. CDR3 protein: CASSAGRPQPQHF. DNA of the CDR3: TGTGCCAGTAGTGCCGGTCGACCGCAGCCCCAGCATTTT. Filled out from reference TRBV19 and TRBJ1-5, the complete variable domain reads DGGITQSPKYLFRKEGQNVTLSCEQNLNHDAMYWYRQDPGQGLRLIYYSQIVNDFQKGDIAEGYSVSREKKESFPLTVTSAQKNPTAFYLCASSAGRPQPQHFGDGTRLSIL.